The TCR beta chain described here comes from a study of preoperative IRX-2 immunotherapy in early breast cancer. The treatment was: preoperative locoregional IRX-2 cytokine immunotherapy. Samples came from a phase Ib trial of preoperative locoregional IRX-2 cytokine immunotherapy. Assay used: immunoSEQ multiplex PCR; TCRdb lists only in-frame clones, some missing. The data hold 24,000 or so clones, with 75% to 80% observed a single time. The sequenced sample was lymph node tissue, obtained before IRX-2 immunotherapy. This clonotype was obtained from a human donor with breast cancer.

The CDR3 spells CASSSGQGAQYGYTF. In DNA, the CDR3 is TGTGCCAGCAGCTCTGGACAGGGGGCGCAATATGGCTACACCTTC. The rearrangement links TRBV7-7 to TRBJ1-2; TRBD1 matches at 11 bases. Looked up from germline, CDR1 is SSHAT and CDR2 is FNYEAQ (reference sequence). The CDR3 spans 15 residues. The J segment lost 5 bases and the V segment lost 4 bases, leaving 6 bases of the junction unmatched. The full variable domain, its missing parts supplied by reference TRBV7-7 and TRBJ1-2, is GAGVSQSPRYKVTKRGQDVTLRCDPISSHATLYWYQQALGQGPEFLTYFNYEAQPDKSGLPSDRFSAERPEGSISTLTIQRTEQRDSAMYRCASSSGQGAQYGYTFGSGTRLTVV.